This T cell receptor beta chain was captured in a study of CD8+CD57+ T cells in acquired aplastic anemia. General study results and limits: Patients and controls were found to share approximately 31 CD8+ CDR3 sequences.

Patients who underwent sequencing had shown CD8+CD57+ cell expansion by flow cytometry. The patients, all of them, had severe acquired aplastic anemia. By the time of blood sampling, patients had still received no therapy. The CDR3 loop spans 16 amino acids. V dropped 0 bases and J dropped 2; count of bases not matched to a gene: 7. Germline lookup yields CDR1 DFQATT and CDR2 SNEGSKA (reference sequence). As to this clonotype: No antigen is known for it.

Genomic DNA, the template, was used for profiling of the TCR beta VDJ and CDR3. TCRdb used MiXCR to reprocess the reads, holding one entry per CDR3 protein. This table has around 430,000 distinct CDR3 sequences, around 30% appearing once. The sample taken for sequencing was sorted CD4+, CD8+, or CD8+CD57+ T cells (not recorded which) from PBMCs. The V call is TRBV20-1, the J call TRBJ2-1; 7 bases line up with TRBD2. This clonotype was sampled from a human donor with aplastic anemia. CDR3 sequence reads: CSAREFSGWTYNEQFF. For the CDR3, the DNA is TGCAGTGCTAGAGAGTTTAGCGGGTGGACCTACAATGAGCAGTTCTTC.